This T cell receptor beta chain was captured by sequencing in a study of T cell responses to AZD1222 COVID-19 vaccine. Overall study findings and caveats: Only a handful of AZD1222 recipients, several in all, had baseline seropositivity. Donors skewed white British and female; clonal diversity was possibly underestimated. Variant regions that are unmutated are reportedly the target of nearly half of spike-specific TCRs.

On this clone itself: Antigen: not known.

The CDR3 consists of 14 residues. CDR1 SGDLS and CDR2 YYNGEE come from the germline V gene. Trimming removed 3 bases at V and 3 bases at J, with 12 bases between. The repertoire was sequenced with immunoSEQ multiplex PCR; TCRdb's copy has only in-frame clones and lacks some. The sample has some 150,000 clones; around nine tenths are singletons. The clonotype was recovered from an adult in good health. The chain is built from TRBV9 and TRBJ1-1; D unclear. The sequencing used peripheral blood, collected on day 0 of AZD1222 vaccination. The CDR3 coding sequence is TGTGCCAGCAGCGCCGGTTGGGCGGACACTGAAGCTTTCTTT. The encoded protein is CASSAGWADTEAFF.